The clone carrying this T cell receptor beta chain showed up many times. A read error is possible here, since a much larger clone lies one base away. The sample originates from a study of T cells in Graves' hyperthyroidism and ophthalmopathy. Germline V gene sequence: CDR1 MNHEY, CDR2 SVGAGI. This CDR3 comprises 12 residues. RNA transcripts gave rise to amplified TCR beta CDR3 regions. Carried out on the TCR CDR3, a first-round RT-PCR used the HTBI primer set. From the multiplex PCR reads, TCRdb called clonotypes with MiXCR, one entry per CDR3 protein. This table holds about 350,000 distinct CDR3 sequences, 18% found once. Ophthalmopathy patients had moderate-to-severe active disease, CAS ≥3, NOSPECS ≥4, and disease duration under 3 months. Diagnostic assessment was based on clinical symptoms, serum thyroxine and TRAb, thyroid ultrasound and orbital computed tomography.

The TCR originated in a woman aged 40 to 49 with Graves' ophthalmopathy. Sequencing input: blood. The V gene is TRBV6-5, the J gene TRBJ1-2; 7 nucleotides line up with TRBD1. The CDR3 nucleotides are TGTGCCTGCAGTTACTCTAGGGACAGTTACACCTTC. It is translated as CACSYSRDSYTF.